These 25 T cell receptor beta chains share one sample of origin, sequenced in a study of blood T cell repertoires in COVID-19 (TCRdb year 2020). Library generation was performed with the immunoSEQ multiplex PCR assay. Held by TCRdb, this immuneACCESS table contains in-frame sequences only and omits some clones. Under half of the omission traces to an unresolved V gene where checked; the cause of the rest is unknown. Recorded for this sample are roughly 68,000 clones; over 75% of them occurred a single time. Approximately 5% of the sample belongs to the ten largest clones. Sequencing used peripheral blood. The receptors were sampled from a human donor in a cohort sampled during active COVID-19.

This chain joins TRBV18 and TRBJ1-2; D gene ambiguous. Trimming left V 3 bases short and J 4 bases short, with 15 bases between. The germline gives CDR1 KGHSH, CDR2 LQKENI. This CDR3 is 15 amino acids long. CDR3 in DNA: TGTGCCAGCTCACCCTCAGCCCTCACGGGCTATGGCTACACCTTC. Translating gives CASSPSALTGYGYTF.

This chain joins TRBV30 and TRBJ1-3; D gene uncertain. V dropped 0 bases and J dropped 9 bases, with 9 bases sitting between them. CDR3 length equals 12 residues. Germline-derived CDR1 and CDR2 are GTSNPN and SVGIG (reference sequence). CDR3 coding DNA: TGTGCCTGGAGTGTGCCGGTAACCACCATATATTTT. Residues: CAWSVPVTTIYF.

The rearrangement links TRBV5-4 to TRBJ2-1; 10 bases align to TRBD1. The CDR3 has 15 residues. The germline gives CDR1 SGHNT, CDR2 YYREEE (reference sequence). V trimming: 5 bases; J trimming: 7 bases; junction bases outside the gene matches: 9. CDR3 nucleotides: TGTGCCAGCAGTTCCGGGACAGGGGTAGGAAATGAGCAGTTCTTC. It specifies CASSSGTGVGNEQFF.

V is TRBV5-8 and J is TRBJ2-3, with a possible D match to TRBD2 (6 bases). V was shortened by 4 bases and J by 1 base, with 16 bases between the two germline ends. Germline CDR1 and CDR2: SGHTS and YDEGEE. This CDR3 contains 16 residues. The CDR3 nucleotides are TGTGCCAGCAGCCGACGACTAGGTTGGGGCACAGATACGCAGTATTTT. Its translation is CASSRRLGWGTDTQYF.

The chain has TRBV6-5 and TRBJ2-7; perhaps TRBD2 as D (6 bases). V was clipped by 6 bases and J by 2 bases, with 14 bases between them. The CDR3 is 14 amino acids. Germline V gives CDR1 MNHEY, CDR2 SVGAGI. The CDR3, as DNA: TGTGCCAGCAGGAGGGACTTATCAGCCTACGAGCAGTACTTC. Its translation: CASRRDLSAYEQYF.

The chain combines TRBV9 with TRBJ2-3, with 10 bases aligning to TRBD2. Germline V gives CDR1 SGDLS, CDR2 YYNGEE. The V and J ends lost 1 base and 5 bases, in that order; junction bases with no gene match: 4. The CDR3 covers 15 residues. This CDR3 reads CASSVSGRAGDTQYF. The CDR3 DNA follows: TGTGCCAGCAGCGTAAGCGGGAGGGCCGGAGATACGCAGTATTTT.

The chain is built from TRBV7-9 and TRBJ1-1; D unresolved. Germline V gives CDR1 SEHNR, CDR2 FQNEAQ (reference sequence). V was trimmed by 2 bases and J by 6 bases, leaving 7 bases between them. CDR3 length equals 12 residues. Here the CDR3 reads CASSLSSAEAFF. For the CDR3, the DNA is TGTGCCAGCAGCTTAAGCAGCGCTGAAGCTTTCTTT. Filled out from reference TRBV7-9 and TRBJ1-1, the complete variable domain reads DTGVSQNPRHKITKRGQNVTFRCDPISEHNRLYWYRQTLGQGPEFLTYFQNEAQLEKSRLLSDRFSAERPKGSFSTLEIQRTEQGDSAMYLCASSLSSAEAFFGQGTRLTVV.

The genes are TRBV19 and TRBJ1-2; D gene uncertain. V lost 2 bases to trimming and J lost 6 bases, with 16 bases between them. The germline CDR1 and CDR2 sequences are LNHDA and SQIVND (reference sequence). CDR3 length: 15 amino acids. DNA for the CDR3: TGTGCCAGTAGTATACGGGGAGGACCGGGGAATGGCTACACCTTC. Its protein is CASSIRGGPGNGYTF.

This chain connects TRBV5-4 to TRBJ2-7, with 7 bases fitting TRBD2. The CDR3 has 13 residues. The germline gives CDR1 SGHNT, CDR2 YYREEE (reference sequence). Trimming cost V 2 bases and J 2 bases; bases outside gene matches: 1. This chain's CDR3 is CASSFRGAYEQYF. The CDR3 coding sequence is TGTGCCAGCAGCTTTCGGGGGGCCTACGAGCAGTACTTC.

V is TRBV28 and J is TRBJ1-4; 9 nucleotides agree with TRBD1. The V segment lost 3 bases and the J segment 7 bases; nucleotides outside the gene matches: 3. Germline V gene sequence: CDR1 MDHEN, CDR2 SYDVKM. This CDR3 is built from 14 residues. For the CDR3, the DNA is TGTGCCAGCAGTTTTCTGGGACAGGGTGAAAAACTGTTTTTT. Amino acids: CASSFLGQGEKLFF.

The chain combines TRBV4-2 with TRBJ2-1; TRBD1 might be the D (6 bases). This CDR3 is built from 15 residues. The germline V gene has CDR1 LGHNA and CDR2 YNFKEQ. V was clipped by 0 bases and J by 6 bases, with 12 bases between them. CDR3 amino acids: CASSQEQGLVNEQFF. Here the CDR3 DNA reads TGTGCCAGCAGCCAAGAACAGGGTTTGGTCAATGAGCAGTTCTTC.

This chain joins TRBV5-1 and TRBJ2-5, with a possible D match to TRBD2 (5 bases). The CDR3 is made up of 17 amino acids. V lost 6 bases and J lost 3, with 24 bases in between. Per germline, CDR1 SGHRS and CDR2 YFSETQ. The DNA of the CDR3 is TGCGCCAGCACCCCTAGCCCGAGCAGGACTGCTAAAGAGACCCAGTACTTC. Translation: CASTPSPSRTAKETQYF. Full variable domain (outside the CDR3, taken from reference TRBV5-1 and TRBJ2-5): KAGVTQTPRYLIKTRGQQVTLSCSPISGHRSVSWYQQTPGQGLQFLFEYFSETQRNKGNFPGRFSGRQFSNSRSEMNVSTLELGDSALYLCASTPSPSRTAKETQYFGPGTRLLVL.

The CDR3 DNA sequence: TGTGCCAGCAGCCTTCGCCTCCAGGGGGCAGCCAAAAACATTCAGTACTTC. Translated, it gives CASSLRLQGAAKNIQYF. V gene TRBV7-6 combines with J gene TRBJ2-4; 8 nucleotides agree with TRBD1. The CDR3 runs to 17 residues. CDR1 and CDR2 from the germline V gene are SGHVS and FNYEAQ. The ends lost 5 bases at V and 0 bases at J; junction bases unmatched: 9. Using reference TRBV7-6 and TRBJ2-4 for the parts outside the CDR3, the full variable domain is GAGVSQSPRYKVTKRGQDVALRCDPISGHVSLYWYRQALGQGPEFLTYFNYEAQQDKSGLPNDRFSAERPEGSISTLTIQRTEQRDSAMYRCASSLRLQGAAKNIQYFGAGTRLSVL.

This clone occurred once. The V call is TRBV19, the J call TRBJ2-3; D perhaps matches TRBD2 (5 bases). Between the trimmed V and J ends, which lost 5 bases and 0 bases, there was a span of 18 bases. There are 17 residues in the CDR3. CDR1 is LNHDA and CDR2 is SQIVND in the germline V gene (reference sequence). CDR3 sequence: CASSPGLGSSSTDTQYF. The CDR3, as DNA: TGTGCCAGTAGTCCTGGACTGGGCTCTTCAAGCACAGATACGCAGTATTTT.

The gene calls are TRBV15 and TRBJ2-5; 12 positions match TRBD2. With 4 bases clipped from V and 5 bases from J, the junction kept 5 bases outside the gene matches. The CDR3 extends over 15 amino acids. Germline CDR1 is LNHNV and CDR2 is YYDKDF (reference sequence). CDR3 coding DNA: TGTGCCACCAGCAAAGGGACTAGCGGGTCTGAGACCCAGTACTTC. This translates into CATSKGTSGSETQYF.

The genes are TRBV30 and TRBJ2-5; 9 positions agree with TRBD1. V shed 3 bases, J shed 5 bases, and the junction held 10 bases outside the gene matches. Germline V CDR1 and CDR2: GTSNPN, SVGIG (reference sequence). CDR3 length: 15 amino acids. The CDR3 sequence is CAWSAGTGPRETQYF. The CDR3 DNA sequence: TGTGCCTGGAGCGCCGGGACAGGGCCCCGCGAGACCCAGTACTTC.

The V gene is TRBV4-2, the J gene TRBJ2-3; 7 nucleotides match TRBD2. The CDR3 totals 11 residues. Germline V gene data show CDR1 as LGHNA and CDR2 as YNFKEQ. The CDR3 loop is CGAGSGDTQYF. The CDR3, as DNA: TGTGGAGCGGGGTCCGGAGATACGCAGTATTTT.

The chain joins TRBV2 to TRBJ2-7; 10 bases line up with TRBD2. Germline V gene data show CDR1 as SNHLY and CDR2 as FYNNEI. Unmatched junction bases numbered 5, after V lost 4 bases and J lost 2 bases. The CDR3 sequence is 15 residues long. The CDR3 here is CASSAWLAGAYEQYF. The DNA for the CDR3 is TGTGCCAGCAGTGCTTGGCTAGCGGGAGCCTACGAGCAGTACTTC. Together with reference TRBV2 and TRBJ2-7, the CDR3 gives the full variable domain: EPEVTQTPSHQVTQMGQEVILRCVPISNHLYFYWYRQILGQKVEFLVSFYNNEISEKSEIFDDQFSVERPDGSNFTLKIRSTKLEDSAMYFCASSAWLAGAYEQYFGPGTRLTVT.

V gene TRBV18 combines with J gene TRBJ1-4, with 9 bases lining up with TRBD1. The CDR3 spans 14 residues. From germline, CDR1 is KGHSH and CDR2 LQKENI. J lost 7 bases, V lost 2 bases, and 2 bases had no gene match. For the CDR3, the DNA is TGTGCCAGCTCACCAGACAGGGGGACTGAAAAACTGTTTTTT. Protein sequence: CASSPDRGTEKLFF.

The gene calls are TRBV11-2 and TRBJ2-5; tentatively, D is TRBD1 (6 bases). The CDR3 length is 15 residues. The germline V gene encodes CDR1 SGHAT and CDR2 FQNNGV. V was trimmed by 5 bases and J by 0 bases, leaving 13 bases between them. The CDR3 spells CASSRVYRDQETQYF. The CDR3 coding sequence is TGTGCCAGCAGCCGAGTCTACAGGGACCAAGAGACCCAGTACTTC. The full variable domain, completed using reference TRBV11-2 and TRBJ2-5, is EAGVAQSPRYKIIEKRQSVAFWCNPISGHATLYWYQQILGQGPKLLIQFQNNGVVDDSQLPKDRFSAERLKGVDSTLKIQPAKLEDSAVYLCASSRVYRDQETQYFGPGTRLLVL.

This chain links TRBV4-1 with TRBJ1-1, with 10 bases lining up with TRBD1. The V gene end was trimmed by 3 bases and the J gene end by 6 bases; junction bases not matched to a gene: 7. CDR1 is MGHRA, CDR2 YSYEKL, per germline. The CDR3 is 15 residues long. This chain's CDR3 is CASSHFGTGDSEAFF. CDR3 DNA sequence: TGCGCCAGCAGCCATTTCGGGACAGGGGACTCTGAAGCTTTCTTT.

This chain uses TRBV4-3 with TRBJ2-7; maybe TRBD2 (6 bases). The CDR3 loop spans 13 amino acids. In germline, CDR1 is LGHNA, CDR2 YSLEER. V was cut by 4 bases and J by 4 bases, with 11 bases left in between. CDR3 in amino acids: CASSRSSGYEQYF. CDR3 in DNA: TGCGCCAGCAGCCGTTCCAGCGGGTACGAGCAGTACTTC.

The J gene is TRBJ2-7, the V gene TRBV19; possibly TRBD2 for D (6 bases). With 1 base removed from V and 1 base from J, the gap between germline ends came to 17 bases. This CDR3 spans 17 amino acids. CDR1 LNHDA and CDR2 SQIVND come from the germline V gene (reference sequence). The CDR3 nucleotides are TGTGCCAGTAGTATAGCCCCCCTGGGCAGCGGGTCCTACGAGCAGTACTTC. It encodes CASSIAPLGSGSYEQYF.

The rearrangement joins TRBV19 to TRBJ1-5; D call uncertain. Trimming cost V 7 bases and J 1 base, with 11 bases left between them. CDR1 LNHDA and CDR2 SQIVND come from the germline V gene (reference sequence). The CDR3 is 14 amino acids. The chain's CDR3 is CASTPRRSNQPQHF. Written as DNA, the CDR3 is TGTGCCAGTACCCCCCGCAGGAGCAATCAGCCCCAGCATTTT.

The V and J genes are TRBV5-1 and TRBJ2-5, with 8 bases that match TRBD2. In germline, CDR1 is SGHRS, CDR2 YFSETQ. Germline trimming cut 3 bases from V and 2 bases from J; bases unmatched to any gene: 9. The CDR3 has 16 residues. The CDR3 here is CASSSTPGLVQETQYF. In nucleotides, the CDR3 is TGCGCCAGCAGCTCTACCCCGGGACTAGTTCAAGAGACCCAGTACTTC.